This T cell receptor beta chain comes out of a study of blood T cells in healthy people across ages. General study findings and limits: Observed TCR beta diversity per million T cells went down as age went up. This fall followed a roughly linear course with age. PBMCs went unsorted, and a conclusive naive versus antigen-experienced comparison was therefore prevented. Estimated diversity, derived from one million T cells, was regarded as an underestimate.

The CDR3 loop spans 12 amino acids. The V end lost 6 bases, the J end lost 3 bases, and 8 bases lay between the germline ends. Germline CDR1 and CDR2: SEHNR and FQNEAQ (reference sequence). For the second PCR, which ran for roughly 6 to 12 cycles, a sample-barcoded 5' primer and a J-beta primer mix were used. Using its own MiXCR run on the 5' RACE reads, TCRdb lists one record per CDR3 protein. The table lists around 1,600,000 distinct CDR3 sequences, roughly two fifths of them singletons. Notes on this clonotype: Antigen specificity is unknown.

Approximately 10 milliliters of peripheral blood were drawn from each donor into EDTA-treated tubes. Material: blood. This chain uses TRBV7-9 with TRBJ2-5; D is uncertain. This clonotype was obtained from a woman aged 18-35 years in good health. The CDR3 DNA reads TGTGCCAGCAGGCTTTCAAAAGAGACCCAGTACTTC. It translates to CASRLSKETQYF. Full variable domain (missing parts from reference TRBV7-9 and TRBJ2-5): DTGVSQNPRHKITKRGQNVTFRCDPISEHNRLYWYRQTLGQGPEFLTYFQNEAQLEKSRLLSDRFSAERPKGSFSTLEIQRTEQGDSAMYLCASRLSKETQYFGPGTRLLVL.